This entry lists 20 T cell receptor beta chains sequenced from one sample in a study of T cell changes during pregnancy in multiple sclerosis. Sequencing was performed with immunoSEQ multiplex PCR; in TCRdb, only in-frame clones are kept and a portion is missing. The sample shows about 49,000 clones, over 90% of them seen only once. The starting material was CD8+ T cells from peripheral blood mononuclear cells, obtained in the first trimester of pregnancy. The origin of the receptors is a female donor with multiple sclerosis, enrolled in a pregnancy study.

The rearrangement links TRBV27 to TRBJ2-7; the match to TRBD2 covers 11 bases. In germline, CDR1 is MNHEY, CDR2 SMNVEV (reference sequence). The ends lost 0 bases at V and 7 bases at J; junction bases unmatched: 5. The CDR3 is 15 amino acids. CDR3 amino acids: CASSLSTSGSGEQYF. CDR3 sequence (DNA): TGTGCCAGCAGTTTATCCACTAGCGGGAGTGGAGAGCAGTACTTC.

This chain links TRBV5-6 with TRBJ1-1; 8 bases are shared with TRBD1. CDR1 is SGHDT and CDR2 is YYEEEE in the germline V gene. V shed 4 bases and J 7 bases; nucleotides not matched to a gene: 3. The CDR3 is 12 residues long. CDR3 nucleotide sequence: TGTGCCAGCAGCGGGACAGGTGATGAAGCTTTCTTT. Encoded protein: CASSGTGDEAFF.

The rearrangement uses TRBV11-3 and TRBJ1-1, with TRBD1 matching over 9 bases. In germline, CDR1 is SGHNT, CDR2 YENEEA. Trimming took 5 bases from V and 4 from J; bases not matched to a gene: 11. This CDR3 region has 16 residues. The CDR3 nucleotides are TGTGCCAGCAGCAATAATACGGACAGGGGCCCCACTGAAGCTTTCTTT. This sequence encodes CASSNNTDRGPTEAFF. Variable domain in full (rest from reference TRBV11-3 and TRBJ1-1): EAGVVQSPRYKIIEKKQPVAFWCNPISGHNTLYWYLQNLGQGPELLIRYENEEAVDDSQLPKDRFSAERLKGVDSTLKIQPAELGDSAVYLCASSNNTDRGPTEAFFGQGTRLTVV.

This clone was observed a few times. The J gene is TRBJ2-1, the V gene TRBV11-1; 9 nucleotides agree with TRBD2. The CDR3 runs 13 residues. Germline CDR1 is SGHAT and CDR2 is FQDESV (reference sequence). After removal of 4 bases from V and 9 bases from J, the junction contained 4 bases not matched to a gene. The CDR3 region is CASSSLSGSEQFF. In DNA form, the CDR3 reads TGTGCCAGCAGCTCCCTTAGCGGGAGTGAGCAGTTCTTC.

The chain has TRBV5-4 and TRBJ1-1; TRBD1 matches 10 bases. The V and J ends lost 7 bases and 3 bases, in that order; junction bases with no gene match: 0. This CDR3 comprises 12 residues. Germline values: CDR1 SGHNT, CDR2 YYREEE (reference sequence). This CDR3 reads CASGQGDTEAFF. In nucleotides, the CDR3 is TGTGCCAGCGGACAGGGGGACACTGAAGCTTTCTTT.

The genes are TRBV4-3 and TRBJ2-2; 10 bases match TRBD2. This CDR3 spans 16 amino acids. J was trimmed by 7 bases and V by 2 bases; bases with no gene match: 7. The V gene's germline CDR1 is LGHNA and CDR2 YSLEER. Here the CDR3 reads CASSQPSGRTVGELFF. Here the CDR3 DNA reads TGCGCCAGCAGCCAACCTAGCGGGAGAACGGTCGGGGAGCTGTTTTTT.

Concerning this clone: Compared with germline, one end of the junction differs, possibly owing to a read error. This chain joins TRBV13 and TRBJ2-7, with D possibly matching TRBD2 (5 bases). The germline gives CDR1 PRHDT, CDR2 FYEKMQ (reference sequence). The CDR3 has 12 amino acids. Here the CDR3 reads CASSLGLYEQYF. In DNA form, the CDR3 reads TGTGCCAGCAGCCTAGGACTCTACGAGCAGTACTTC.

CDR3 sequence: CASSPRGAGAPKNIQYF. The CDR3 DNA is TGTGCCAGCAGCCCCCGTGGGGCAGGGGCCCCCAAAAACATTCAGTACTTC. The genes are TRBV7-6 and TRBJ2-4, with D maybe TRBD1 (6 bases). Germline V gene lookup returns CDR1 SGHVS and CDR2 FNYEAQ. The CDR3 has 17 amino acids. V lost 5 bases to trimming and J lost 2 bases, with 19 bases between them. The full variable domain, in which reference TRBV7-6 and TRBJ2-4 provide the parts outside the CDR3, is GAGVSQSPRYKVTKRGQDVALRCDPISGHVSLYWYRQALGQGPEFLTYFNYEAQQDKSGLPNDRFSAERPEGSISTLTIQRTEQRDSAMYRCASSPRGAGAPKNIQYFGAGTRLSVL.

The chain uses TRBV13 and TRBJ2-3; 7 bases map to TRBD1. CDR3 length: 17 amino acids. Losses at the gene ends were 0 bases for V and 5 bases for J; bases not matched to a gene: 11. Germline values: CDR1 PRHDT, CDR2 FYEKMQ (reference sequence). The CDR3 sequence: CASSLGEMTGWGDTQYF. CDR3 coding DNA: TGTGCCAGCAGCTTAGGCGAAATGACAGGGTGGGGAGATACGCAGTATTTT.

V is TRBV4-2 and J is TRBJ2-7; 8 bases are a match to TRBD2. The V segment lost 0 bases and the J segment 0 bases; nucleotides outside the gene matches: 4. CDR3 length: 16 amino acids. Germline V lookup: CDR1 LGHNA, CDR2 YNFKEQ. CDR3 protein: CASSQEATSGSYEQYF. The CDR3 bases are TGTGCCAGCAGCCAAGAGGCAACTAGCGGCTCCTACGAGCAGTACTTC.

The chain joins TRBV5-4 to TRBJ2-1; TRBD1 matches 8 bases. This CDR3 has 14 residues. Trimming cost V 3 bases and J 6 bases; bases outside gene matches: 5. Germline V gives CDR1 SGHNT, CDR2 YYREEE (reference sequence). The CDR3 protein is CASSSMGTGNEQFF. The DNA for the CDR3 is TGTGCCAGCAGCTCAATGGGGACAGGCAATGAGCAGTTCTTC.

This chain joins TRBV7-9 and TRBJ1-4; TRBD1 agrees at 7 bases. The V and J ends lost 4 bases and 5 bases, in that order; junction bases with no gene match: 7. CDR3 length: 15 residues. Germline-derived CDR1 and CDR2 are SEHNR and FQNEAQ (reference sequence). CDR3 DNA: TGTGCCAGCAGCTCCACCGGGACAGCCAATGAAAAACTGTTTTTT. Amino acids: CASSSTGTANEKLFF.

The chain recombines TRBV20-1 with TRBJ2-7; D is unclear. The CDR3 is 11 residues long. Trimming stripped 5 bases from V and 3 bases from J, with 8 bases between. Germline values: CDR1 DFQATT, CDR2 SNEGSKA (reference sequence). Here the CDR3 DNA reads TGCAGTGCTGTACAGAACTACGAGCAGTACTTC. This codes for CSAVQNYEQYF.

The chain employs TRBV27 and TRBJ2-7; D might be TRBD1 (6 bases). V lost 2 bases, J lost 2 bases, and 10 bases lay in between. The germline V gene has CDR1 MNHEY and CDR2 SMNVEV (reference sequence). CDR3 length: 14 residues. CDR3 loop: CASSLVEGAYEQYF. The CDR3 coding sequence is TGTGCCAGCAGTTTAGTTGAGGGGGCCTACGAGCAGTACTTC.

This sequence joins TRBV7-8 and TRBJ2-5; TRBD1 aligns across 8 bases. The V gene's germline CDR1 is SGHVS and CDR2 FQNEAQ. V gave up 5 bases and J gave up 5 bases; unmatched junction bases: 7. CDR3 length: 14 amino acids. CDR3 DNA: TGTGCCAGCAGCCCTGTTCACAGGGGGGAGACCCAGTACTTC. Translation: CASSPVHRGETQYF.

This clone was seen a single time. V gene TRBV6-4 combines with J gene TRBJ1-4; D not certain. The CDR3 extends over 15 amino acids. Germline assignment: CDR1 MRHNA and CDR2 SNTAGT. Trimming shortened V by 2 bases and J by 4 bases, and 11 bases separated the two germline ends. The chain's CDR3 is CASSDRAGYNEKLFF. As DNA, the CDR3 is TGTGCCAGCAGTGACAGGGCGGGTTATAATGAAAAACTGTTTTTT.

The chain uses TRBV9 and TRBJ1-4; no reliable D call. The CDR3 sequence is 15 residues long. V was pared by 3 bases and J by 5 bases, with 14 bases between. Germline V gene lookup returns CDR1 SGDLS and CDR2 YYNGEE. The CDR3 sequence is CASSAGRGQNEKLFF. CDR3 sequence (DNA): TGTGCCAGCAGCGCCGGACGGGGTCAGAATGAAAAACTGTTTTTT.

The rearrangement links TRBV6-1 to TRBJ1-1; 9 bases fit TRBD1. The germline V gene has CDR1 MNHNS and CDR2 SASEGT. This CDR3 is built from 17 residues. With 4 bases clipped from V and 1 base from J, the junction kept 10 bases outside the gene matches. The CDR3 reads CASSAPGQGVGNTEAFF. The CDR3 DNA reads as TGTGCCAGCAGTGCTCCGGGACAGGGAGTGGGGAACACTGAAGCTTTCTTT.

J is TRBJ2-1 and V is TRBV30; 7 bases align to TRBD1. CDR3 length equals 15 residues. From germline, CDR1 is GTSNPN and CDR2 SVGIG (reference sequence). V lost 3 bases and J lost 5; bases outside the gene matches: 10. CDR3: CAWSSLGTVHNEQFF. In DNA, the CDR3 is TGTGCCTGGAGCTCCCTAGGGACAGTCCACAATGAGCAGTTCTTC.

V and J are TRBV27 and TRBJ2-7; TRBD1 is a possible D gene (6 bases). CDR1 is MNHEY and CDR2 is SMNVEV in the germline V gene (reference sequence). The CDR3 extends over 15 amino acids. Trimming cost V 5 bases and J 3 bases, with 17 bases left between them. For the CDR3, the DNA is TGTGCCAGCAGTCCCCAGGACAGCGCCGGCTACGAGCAGTACTTC. Protein product: CASSPQDSAGYEQYF.